This TCR beta chain originates from a study of T-cell memory formation after mild COVID-19. TCRdb fed the 5' RACE reads into MiXCR, producing one record per CDR3 protein. The sample lists approximately 490,000 distinct CDR3 sequences; around 20% were seen once. This receptor was taken from an adult woman who had mild COVID-19 (a few samples of this study predate the infection). Cell type and time point are not known. The sample taken for sequencing was PBMCs or a T cell subset sorted from them (not recorded which).

In DNA, the CDR3 is TGTGCCAGCAGCCCGGACCCCCGGGCCCTCTATGGCTACACCTTC. Its translation: CASSPDPRALYGYTF. The chain combines TRBV3-1 with TRBJ1-2; D gene uncertain. Germline CDR1 reads LGHDT; CDR2 reads YNNKEL (reference sequence). The CDR3 covers 15 residues. V shed 4 bases and J shed 4 bases, with 16 bases lying between them.